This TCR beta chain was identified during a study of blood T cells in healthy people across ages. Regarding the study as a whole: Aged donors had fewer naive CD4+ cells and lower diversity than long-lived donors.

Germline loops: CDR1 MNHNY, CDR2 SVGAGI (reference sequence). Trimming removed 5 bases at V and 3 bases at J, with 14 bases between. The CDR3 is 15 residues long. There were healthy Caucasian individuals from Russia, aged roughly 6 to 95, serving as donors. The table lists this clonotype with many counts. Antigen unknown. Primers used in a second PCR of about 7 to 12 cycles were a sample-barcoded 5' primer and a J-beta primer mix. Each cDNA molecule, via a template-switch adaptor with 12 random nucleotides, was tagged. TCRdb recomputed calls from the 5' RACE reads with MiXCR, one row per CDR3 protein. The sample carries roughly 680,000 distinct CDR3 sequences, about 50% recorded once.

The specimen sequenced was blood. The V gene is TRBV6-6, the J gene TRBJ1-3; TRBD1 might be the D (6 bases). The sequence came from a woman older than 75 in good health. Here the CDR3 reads CASSPPQGYGNTIYF. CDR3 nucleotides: TGTGCCAGCAGTCCCCCCCAGGGGTATGGAAACACCATATATTTT.